This entry lists 7 T cell receptor beta chains sequenced from one sample in a study of T cell responses to AZD1222 COVID-19 vaccine. Using immunoSEQ multiplex PCR, the repertoire was profiled, and TCRdb retains in-frame clones only, with some absent. The repertoire holds 150,000 or so clones, with roughly nine tenths as singletons. The sequenced sample was peripheral blood, obtained on day 0 of AZD1222 vaccination. Receptors originate from an adult in good health.

The V call is TRBV5-1, the J call TRBJ2-7; maybe TRBD2 (6 bases). Germline CDR1 SGHRS, CDR2 YFSETQ. The CDR3 is 14 residues long. V was clipped by 4 bases and J by 5 bases, with 16 bases between them. The CDR3 region is CASSTSGGMNEQYF. The CDR3 DNA is TGCGCCAGCAGCACATCCGGGGGAATGAACGAGCAGTACTTC.

The chain has TRBV11-2 and TRBJ2-1; D gene unclear. Germline CDR1 is SGHAT and CDR2 is FQNNGV. The V end lost 3 bases, the J end lost 6 bases, and 9 bases lay between the germline ends. This CDR3 comprises 13 residues. The CDR3 DNA follows: TGTGCCAGCAGCTTCAGTTTACCCAATGAGCAGTTCTTC. Protein sequence: CASSFSLPNEQFF.

V gene TRBV7-3 combines with J gene TRBJ2-3; 9 nucleotides match TRBD1. V trimming: 4 bases; J trimming: 6 bases; junction bases outside the gene matches: 8. The CDR3 covers 15 residues. CDR1 SGHTA and CDR2 FQGTGA come from the germline V gene. CDR3 residues: CASSSQGAGEDTQYF. DNA for the CDR3: TGTGCCAGCAGCTCACAGGGGGCGGGTGAGGATACGCAGTATTTT.

The V and J genes are TRBV15 and TRBJ2-1; D unclear. Trimming removed 0 bases from V and 3 bases from J, with 9 bases in between. CDR3 length: 15 residues. Germline CDR1 is LNHNV and CDR2 is YYDKDF (reference sequence). CDR3 DNA: TGTGCCACCAGCAGAGATCTGGGCAACTACAATGAGCAGTTCTTC. The encoded protein is CATSRDLGNYNEQFF. Complete variable domain (other parts from reference TRBV15 and TRBJ2-1): DAMVIQNPRYQVTQFGKPVTLSCSQTLNHNVMYWYQQKSSQAPKLLFHYYDKDFNNEADTPDNFQSRRPNTSFCFLDIRSPGLGDTAMYLCATSRDLGNYNEQFFGPGTRLTVL.

This sequence joins TRBV7-3 and TRBJ2-1; 9 bases map to TRBD2. The CDR3 extends over 15 amino acids. V was clipped by 2 bases and J by 3 bases; unmatched bases: 2. Germline CDR1 reads SGHTA; CDR2 reads FQGTGA. The CDR3 here is CASSLGGRDYNEQFF. The CDR3 DNA follows: TGTGCCAGCAGCTTAGGCGGGAGGGACTACAATGAGCAGTTCTTC.

This chain connects TRBV7-8 to TRBJ1-3; TRBD1 aligns across 7 bases. V lost 1 base, J lost 3 bases, and 12 bases stayed unmatched. Germline assignment: CDR1 SGHVS and CDR2 FQNEAQ. This CDR3 has 18 amino acids. CDR3 sequence: CASSLDRWDSFFGNTIYF. The CDR3 DNA is TGTGCCAGCAGCTTAGACCGGTGGGACAGTTTTTTTGGAAACACCATATATTTT.

The chain couples TRBV6-5 to TRBJ2-7, with a weak D call TRBD1 (6 bases). Germline V gene sequence: CDR1 MNHEY, CDR2 SVGAGI. V lost 2 bases, J lost 0 bases, and 11 bases lay in between. The length of the CDR3 is 15 residues. In DNA, the CDR3 is TGTGCCAGCAGTTACGGGACAATGAGCTCCTACGAGCAGTACTTC. Translated, it gives CASSYGTMSSYEQYF.